What follows describes a single T cell receptor beta chain. The sample originates from a study of identical twins. Germline V gene sequence: CDR1 WSHSY, CDR2 SAAADI. The CDR3 spans 14 residues. V lost 2 bases and J 3 bases, leaving 10 bases between the germline ends. TCRdb ran MiXCR on the 5' RACE reads and lists one entry per CDR3 protein. Of approximately 250,000 distinct CDR3 sequences listed, approximately 7.1% are singletons. These sequences were also reported in another study, on T cells expressing NK-cell markers. That source reports: Cells sorted as CD3+CD56+NKG2C+, CD3+CD56+NKG2C- and CD3+CD56-NKG2C+ T cells supplied the TCR beta repertoires. Eight donors were sequenced, of whom seven were HCMV-seropositive, while the remaining one was HCMV-seronegative. Top CD8+ clonotypes included the dominant CD3+CD56+NKG2C+ clonotypes in roughly 6 donors.

The origin of this receptor is a woman under 30 in good health. Sequencing was done on a sample of CD8+ T cells sorted from blood. The genes are TRBV10-2 and TRBJ1-1; no clear D. CDR3 loop: CASSETVGYTEAFF. The CDR3 DNA follows: TGCGCCAGCAGTGAGACAGTAGGATACACTGAAGCTTTCTTT.